This entry describes one TCR beta chain. The antigen remains unidentified. Before being chosen for sequencing, patients had shown CD8+CD57+ cell expansion by flow cytometry. The data were obtained in a study of CD8+CD57+ T cells in acquired aplastic anemia. About the study: DNA per sorted CD4+ or CD8+ sample ranged about 0.19 to 30 ug, averaging approximately 3.3 ug.

TCR beta VDJ and CDR3 were profiled, and genomic DNA was the template. From the reads, TCRdb called clonotypes with MiXCR, one entry per CDR3 protein. The sample yields 150,000 or so distinct CDR3 sequences, more than 45% seen once. Study results and limitations: Found in both controls and patients were approximately 31 CD8+ CDR3 sequences.

The sample comprised sorted CD4+, CD8+, or CD8+CD57+ T cells (not recorded which) from PBMCs. The sequence was collected from a human donor with aplastic anemia.

This chain's CDR3 is CASSESFMNTEAFF. DNA of the CDR3: TGTGCCAGCAGTGAATCCTTTATGAACACTGAAGCTTTCTTT. The chain carries TRBV25-1 and TRBJ1-1; D unresolved. Germline CDR1 reads MGHDK; CDR2 reads SYGVNS. V lost 1 base and J lost 0, with 6 bases in between. The CDR3 contains 14 residues.